Presented here are 23 T cell receptor beta chains from one specimen sequenced in a study of blood T cells in healthy people across ages. The use of a sample-barcoded 5' primer and a J-beta primer mix characterized a second PCR of roughly 7 to 12 cycles. TCRdb independently ran MiXCR on the 5' RACE reads; one entry per CDR3 protein. The sample holds 700,000 or so distinct CDR3 sequences; 35% to 50% are singletons and the top ten take roughly 30%. The sample consisted of blood. All receptors derive from a man at least 80 years old in good health.

The chain joins TRBV7-2 to TRBJ1-1; no definite D call. V lost 4 bases and J 2 bases, leaving 11 bases between the germline ends. Germline-derived CDR1 and CDR2 are SGHTA and FQGNSA. CDR3 length: 14 residues. The CDR3 nucleotides are TGTGCCAGCAGCTCAACTTTATCTAACACTGAAGCTTTCTTT. Its translation is CASSSTLSNTEAFF.

The chain joins TRBV28 to TRBJ2-5; D may be TRBD2 (6 bases). V lost 3 bases and J 2 bases, leaving 10 bases between the germline ends. The CDR3 sequence is 14 residues long. The germline V gene encodes CDR1 MDHEN and CDR2 SYDVKM. The CDR3 protein is CASSFTSPQETQYF. The CDR3 region has the DNA TGTGCCAGCAGTTTTACTAGCCCGCAAGAGACCCAGTACTTC.

This clonotype was detected only a few times. This CDR3 is CASSPIGFPNTGELFF. CDR3 bases: TGTGCCAGCAGCCCCATAGGGTTTCCGAACACCGGGGAGCTGTTTTTT. This sequence joins TRBV5-5 and TRBJ2-2, with no clear D. Deletions cut 4 bases from V and 0 bases from J, with 13 bases between. Germline CDR1 reads SGHKS; CDR2 reads YYEKEE (reference sequence). This CDR3 contains 16 residues. The whole variable domain, remainder taken from reference TRBV5-5 and TRBJ2-2, is DAGVTQSPTHLIKTRGQQVTLRCSPISGHKSVSWYQQVLGQGPQFIFQYYEKEERGRGNFPDRFSARQFPNYSSELNVNALLLGDSALYLCASSPIGFPNTGELFFGEGSRLTVL.

This clonotype came up a few times. The gene calls are TRBV4-2 and TRBJ2-7; the D call may be TRBD1 or TRBD2 (5 bases each). The germline CDR1 and CDR2 sequences are LGHNA and YNFKEQ. With 5 bases removed from V and 1 base from J, the gap between germline ends came to 18 bases. The CDR3 is 16 amino acids. CDR3: CASSIRDRDGSYEQYF. The CDR3 region has the DNA TGTGCCAGCAGCATCCGAGACCGGGACGGGTCCTACGAGCAGTACTTC.

This clonotype has just a few counts. The chain recombines TRBV5-6 with TRBJ1-2, with D possibly TRBD1 on 5 matching bases. The CDR3 is 13 amino acids. V lost 4 bases and J lost 7, with 14 bases in between. CDR1 and CDR2 from the germline V gene are SGHDT and YYEEEE. CDR3 DNA: TGTGCCAGCAGCGACCCAGGGTATTCTGGCTACACCTTC. Encoded protein: CASSDPGYSGYTF.

With respect to this clonotype: A much larger clone differs from this one at a single base, so this may be a read error. The rearrangement joins TRBV6-5 to TRBJ1-1, with a weak D call TRBD1 (6 bases). Germline lookup yields CDR1 MNHEY and CDR2 SVGAGI. The CDR3 has 14 residues. The CDR3 sequence is CASSKRQVNTGAFF. CDR3 coding DNA: TGTGCCAGCAGTAAACGACAGGTAAACACTGGAGCTTTCTTT.

The CDR3 nucleotides read TGTGCCAGCAAATATCTAAACTACAATGAGCAGTACTTC. Its protein product is CASKYLNYNEQYF. The V gene is TRBV6-2 or TRBV6-3, the J gene TRBJ2-1; the D is unclear. The J call is uncertain, as TRBJ2-7 better fits the DNA end. Germline CDR1 and CDR2: MNHEY and SVGEGT. CDR3 length: 13 residues.

This clonotype was detected only a few times. The rearrangement links TRBV7-9 to TRBJ2-5, with D perhaps TRBD2 (5 bases). Germline V gene lookup returns CDR1 SEHNR and CDR2 FQNEAQ (reference sequence). Trimming shortened V by 5 bases and J by 3 bases, and 13 bases separated the two germline ends. The CDR3 runs to 14 residues. The CDR3, as DNA: TGTGCCAGCAGCAGGACTTTTAGGGAAGAGACCCAGTACTTC. It is translated as CASSRTFREETQYF.

This clonotype was counted a single time. Mismatch with germline at one junction end may stem from a read error. The rearrangement uses TRBV4-1 and TRBJ1-2; TRBD1 is a possible D gene (6 bases). This CDR3 has 14 amino acids. Germline assignment: CDR1 MGHRA and CDR2 YSYEKL. CDR3 DNA: TGCGCCAGCGGCCAAGGGGCAGGGGCCTATGGCTACACCTTC. Translated, it gives CASGQGAGAYGYTF.

This clonotype occurred once. This sequence joins TRBV10-3 and TRBJ2-1; no reliable D call. TRBJ2-7 explains the end of the DNA better; the J call may be wrong. This CDR3 is 14 amino acids long. Germline V gene lookup returns CDR1 ENHRY and CDR2 SYGVKD. The CDR3 reads CAISDFKGEQRQYF. The CDR3, as DNA: TGTGCCATCAGTGATTTCAAAGGAGAGCAGAGGCAGTACTTC.

The chain employs TRBV28 and TRBJ2-5; 7 positions match TRBD2. The DNA matches TRBJ2-7 better at its end, which makes the J call doubtful. The CDR3 runs to 17 residues. Per the germline V gene, CDR1 is MDHEN and CDR2 is SYDVKM. Here the CDR3 reads CASSIATGGRTVHEQYF. The DNA for the CDR3 is TGTGCCAGCAGTATAGCGACCGGGGGGAGAACCGTTCACGAGCAGTACTTC.

This chain uses TRBV28 with TRBJ1-2, with 9 bases matching TRBD1. CDR3 length equals 14 residues. Trimming removed 5 bases from V and 4 bases from J; junction bases left unmatched: 5. Per germline, CDR1 MDHEN and CDR2 SYDVKM. The CDR3 reads CASSGDRAGYGYTF. The CDR3 nucleotides read TGTGCCAGCAGTGGGGACAGGGCGGGCTATGGCTACACCTTC.

As regards this clonotype: Possible read error: a much larger clone is one base away. The CDR3 reads CASSYRGSWANVLTF. DNA of the CDR3: TGTGCCAGCAGTTACCGAGGGTCTTGGGCCAACGTCCTGACTTTC. This chain links TRBV6-5 with TRBJ2-6; D may be TRBD2 (5 bases). The length of the CDR3 is 15 residues. CDR1 is MNHEY, CDR2 SVGAGI, per germline. Trimming shortened V by 2 bases and J by 5 bases, and 10 bases separated the two germline ends.

V is TRBV6-2 or TRBV6-3 and J is TRBJ1-2; possible D gene TRBD1, 5 bases. From germline, CDR1 is MNHEY and CDR2 SVGEGT. V was trimmed by 2 bases and J by 6 bases, leaving 13 bases between them. This CDR3 region has 14 residues. The CDR3 region has the DNA TGTGCCAGCAGTTACGGTCGTGGAGGGGATGGCTACACCTTC. It translates to CASSYGRGGDGYTF.

The chain carries TRBV4-1 and TRBJ2-1; 9 positions agree with TRBD1. There are 15 residues in the CDR3. V gave up 3 bases and J gave up 7 bases; unmatched junction bases: 7. Germline values: CDR1 MGHRA, CDR2 YSYEKL. CDR3 region: CASSHLGTGRNEQFF. Written as DNA, the CDR3 is TGCGCCAGCAGCCACCTAGGGACAGGGCGGAATGAGCAGTTCTTC.

This clonotype was seen a single time. The CDR3 loop is CASSADRGGNQPQHF. In nucleotides, the CDR3 is TGTGCCAGCTCAGCTGACAGGGGCGGCAATCAGCCCCAGCATTTT. This chain connects TRBV18 to TRBJ1-5; 8 bases line up with TRBD1. V trimming: 5 bases; J trimming: 2 bases; junction bases outside the gene matches: 5. The germline gives CDR1 KGHSH, CDR2 LQKENI. This CDR3 comprises 15 residues.

This chain joins TRBV7-9 and TRBJ2-1; 8 nucleotides match TRBD2. Losses at the gene ends were 4 bases for V and 7 bases for J; bases not matched to a gene: 12. The CDR3 sequence is 16 residues long. CDR1 and CDR2 from the germline V gene are SEHNR and FQNEAQ (reference sequence). Here the CDR3 DNA reads TGTGCCAGCAGCTCTAGGAGCGGGGGATCACTTAATGAGCAGTTCTTC. Translated: CASSSRSGGSLNEQFF.

This clonotype appeared a single time. This chain connects TRBV27 to TRBJ2-5; 8 bases match TRBD2. The germline V gene encodes CDR1 MNHEY and CDR2 SMNVEV (reference sequence). The CDR3 length is 16 residues. V trimming: 11 bases; J trimming: 4 bases; junction bases outside the gene matches: 18. In DNA, the CDR3 is TGTGCCGGCAAACCCCACGGGGGGGCCTTGGGAGAGACCCAGTACTTC. It translates to CAGKPHGGALGETQYF.

The rearrangement links TRBV4-3 to TRBJ2-7; the D is unclear. V dropped 3 bases and J dropped 0 bases, with 9 bases sitting between them. Germline-derived CDR1 and CDR2 are LGHNA and YSLEER. The CDR3 is made up of 14 amino acids. The CDR3 spells CASSQDVSSYEQYF. CDR3 nucleotide sequence: TGCGCCAGCAGCCAGGACGTTAGCTCCTACGAGCAGTACTTC.

This clonotype has just a few counts. The rearrangement joins TRBV11-1 to TRBJ2-1; 12 nucleotides align to TRBD2. Germline trimming cut 1 base from V and 7 bases from J; bases unmatched to any gene: 5. Germline values: CDR1 SGHAT, CDR2 FQDESV (reference sequence). The CDR3 totals 16 residues. The DNA of the CDR3 is TGTGCCAGCAGCTTAGAACGGGGGACTAGCGGGAATGAGCAGTTCTTC. Its protein is CASSLERGTSGNEQFF. Together with reference TRBV11-1 and TRBJ2-1, the CDR3 gives the full variable domain: EAEVAQSPRYKITEKSQAVAFWCDPISGHATLYWYRQILGQGPELLVQFQDESVVDDSQLPKDRFSAERLKGVDSTLKIQPAELGDSAMYLCASSLERGTSGNEQFFGPGTRLTVL.

The chain employs TRBV27 and TRBJ2-7; the D gene is possibly TRBD2 (5 bases). CDR1 is MNHEY and CDR2 is SMNVEV in the germline V gene (reference sequence). Deletions cut 4 bases from V and 0 bases from J, with 7 bases between. The CDR3 runs to 13 residues. The CDR3 loop is CASSSGDSYEQYF. As DNA, the CDR3 is TGTGCCAGCAGTTCCGGGGACTCCTACGAGCAGTACTTC.

Note on this clonotype: A much bigger clone sits one base away, suggesting this may be a read error. The V gene is TRBV20-1, the J gene TRBJ2-5; TRBD2 matches 12 bases. Germline V gives CDR1 DFQATT, CDR2 SNEGSKA (reference sequence). After removal of 6 bases from V and 2 bases from J, the junction contained 10 bases not matched to a gene. CDR3 length: 16 residues. Written as DNA, the CDR3 is TGCAGTGCAAGTATGACTAGCGGGGGATTACAAGAGACCCAGTACTTC. Protein: CSASMTSGGLQETQYF.

This chain joins TRBV6-6 and TRBJ1-2, with D perhaps TRBD1 (5 bases). Germline CDR1 MNHNY, CDR2 SVGAGI (reference sequence). There are 14 residues in the CDR3. The V and J ends lost 5 bases and 4 bases respectively, with 14 bases between them. The CDR3 reads CASSDVGQGYGYTF. CDR3 coding DNA: TGTGCCAGCAGTGACGTGGGCCAGGGCTATGGCTACACCTTC.